The 3 T cell receptor beta chains reported below all come from one sample, sequenced in a study of PD-1 blockade in classical Hodgkin lymphoma. Clones were read by immunoSEQ multiplex PCR, and TCRdb kept only the in-frame ones, dropping some. The sample contains 30,000 to 50,000 clones, 77% of which appear only once. This sample's time point: cycle 4 day 1 (C4D1), after about 6 weeks of nivolumab. Each and every patient relapsed after autologous stem cell transplantation, and patients got differing brentuximab vedotin exposure. The material sequenced was peripheral blood mononuclear cells (PBMCs), taken before the fourth cycle of nivolumab. These receptors originate from a human donor with classical Hodgkin lymphoma.

The CDR3 loop is CASSQDTGTGGASDTQYF. Here the CDR3 DNA reads TGCGCCAGCAGCCAAGATACCGGGACAGGGGGCGCGTCAGATACGCAGTATTTT. The genes are TRBV4-1 and TRBJ2-3; 12 bases are shared with TRBD1. Germline-derived CDR1 and CDR2 are MGHRA and YSYEKL. V shed 0 bases and J 4 bases; nucleotides not matched to a gene: 8. The CDR3 covers 18 residues.

The J gene is TRBJ2-2, the V gene TRBV7-2; TRBD2 agrees at 7 bases. Germline values: CDR1 SGHTA, CDR2 FQGNSA. After removal of 1 base from V and 1 base from J, the junction contained 0 bases not matched to a gene. The CDR3 length is 15 residues. CDR3 coding DNA: TGTGCCAGCAGCTTAGTAGCGGGGAACACCGGGGAGCTGTTTTTT. It encodes CASSLVAGNTGELFF.

The V call is TRBV11-2, the J call TRBJ2-7; TRBD1 is a possible D gene (6 bases). V was clipped by 1 base and J by 5 bases, with 12 bases between them. CDR3 size: 14 residues. Germline V gene data show CDR1 as SGHAT and CDR2 as FQNNGV. CDR3 sequence (DNA): TGTGCCAGCAGCTTAGCCTACAGGGACAACGAGCAGTACTTC. Translation: CASSLAYRDNEQYF.